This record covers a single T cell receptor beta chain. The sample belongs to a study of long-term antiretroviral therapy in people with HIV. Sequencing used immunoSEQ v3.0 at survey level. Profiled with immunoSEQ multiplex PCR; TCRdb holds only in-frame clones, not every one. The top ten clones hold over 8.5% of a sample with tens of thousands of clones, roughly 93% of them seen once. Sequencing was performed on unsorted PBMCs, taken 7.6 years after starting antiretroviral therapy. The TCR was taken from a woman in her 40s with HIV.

The CDR3 sequence: CASSSLAGGQQETQYF. DNA for the CDR3: TGTGCCAGCAGCTCCCTAGCGGGGGGGCAACAAGAGACCCAGTACTTC. This rearrangement joins TRBV13 to TRBJ2-5; 12 bases align to TRBD2. The germline V gene has CDR1 PRHDT and CDR2 FYEKMQ (reference sequence). The V and J ends lost 4 bases and 2 bases, in that order; junction bases with no gene match: 5. The length of the CDR3 is 16 residues.